This T cell receptor beta chain was recorded in a study of graft-versus-host responses after intestinal transplantation. Responder cells labeled with CFSE (roughly 200,000) were co-plated with irradiated stimulator cells labeled with violet dye (roughly 200,000). The germline gives CDR1 SEHNR, CDR2 FQNEAQ (reference sequence). This CDR3 is built from 14 residues. The germline V and J ends were trimmed by 4 bases and 8 bases, with 17 bases remaining between them. The method was immunoSEQ multiplex PCR; TCRdb's version includes in-frame clones alone and lacks a portion of them. The sample lists roughly 13,000 clones, 35% to 45% occurring once.

This chain uses TRBV7-9 with TRBJ1-2; D remains ambiguous. The receptor's source is a human patient who received an intestinal transplant. The source material was alloreactive CD8+ T cells from a mixed lymphocyte reaction culture, sampled before intestinal transplant. Subset meaning: CFSE-low proliferating T cells sorted from roughly six-day pre-transplant mixed lymphocyte reaction (GvH or HvG direction). CDR3 coding DNA: TGTGCCAGCAGCTCCTCGGACGGGGATATAGGCTACACCTTC. This gives the protein CASSSSDGDIGYTF.